The 5 T cell receptor beta chains below come from one sample, sequenced in a study of blood T cells in healthy people across ages (dated by TCRdb to 2013 to 2016). The library was prepared using 5' RACE. TCRdb lists the instrument as Illumina HiSeq 2500. A second PCR of roughly 7 to 11 cycles was performed with a sample-barcoded 5' primer and a J-beta primer mix. In-frame beta chains were kept once TCRdb had trimmed the public reads at Q25 with fastp and called clones with MiXCR. Every distinct CDR3 protein forms one entry, paired with its most common genes and DNA. This sample has approximately 490,000 distinct CDR3 sequences in its table, and around 24% of those were observed once. Around 10% of the sample is in the top ten clones. The sample also formed part of further work on T cells of mothers and their children.

Sequencing was carried out using blood. These receptors all stem from a boy aged 5-17 years in good health.

This clonotype was seen repeatedly, ten times or more. The chain is built from TRBV24-1 and TRBJ2-3; D gene ambiguous. Trimming took 4 bases from V and 10 from J, leaving 11 bases between them. Germline V gives CDR1 KGHDR, CDR2 SFDVKD. This CDR3 region has 12 residues. The CDR3 spells CATSDSPLAQYF. In DNA form, the CDR3 reads TGTGCCACCAGTGACTCGCCCTTGGCGCAGTATTTT.

The chain carries TRBV7-9 and TRBJ2-1; unclear D gene. This CDR3 has 14 amino acids. V lost 1 base and J lost 1, with 5 bases in between. Germline V CDR1 and CDR2: SEHNR, FQNEAQ (reference sequence). The CDR3 coding sequence is TGTGCCAGCAGCTTAGGTTGGTCCTACAATGAGCAGTTCTTC. Amino acid sequence: CASSLGWSYNEQFF.

This chain links TRBV7-2 with TRBJ2-7, with 11 bases fitting TRBD1. The V and J ends lost 4 bases and 3 bases, in that order; junction bases with no gene match: 5. The CDR3 loop spans 15 amino acids. Germline CDR1 SGHTA, CDR2 FQGNSA. CDR3 nucleotide sequence: TGTGCCAGCAGCTACGCGGGGACAGGGGGCTACGAGCAGTACTTC. Amino acids: CASSYAGTGGYEQYF.

The J gene is TRBJ2-3, the V gene TRBV2; 12 bases fit TRBD2. Germline V gene sequence: CDR1 SNHLY, CDR2 FYNNEI. The CDR3 has 16 residues. With 8 bases clipped from V and 0 bases from J, the junction kept 6 bases outside the gene matches. The CDR3 DNA sequence: TGTGCCAGCCTCACTGGGACTAGCGGGAGCACAGATACGCAGTATTTT. This sequence encodes CASLTGTSGSTDTQYF.

This clonotype was seen a handful of times. The genes are TRBV15 and TRBJ1-5, with no clear D. The CDR3 loop spans 12 amino acids. Trimming took off 3 bases at V and 5 bases at J, with 5 bases between the two ends. Germline V gene data show CDR1 as LNHNV and CDR2 as YYDKDF (reference sequence). CDR3 sequence reads: CATSRTDQPQHF. In DNA form, the CDR3 reads TGTGCCACCAGCAGGACGGATCAGCCCCAGCATTTT.